This T cell receptor beta chain originates from a study of graft-versus-host responses after intestinal transplantation. Here immunoSEQ multiplex PCR was the method, and the copy in TCRdb shows in-frame clones only, minus some. The data show 90,000 to 150,000 clones, with approximately 92% seen just once and around 0.12% held by the top ten. About this clone itself: As yet, its antigen is unknown.

The ends were cut back, 0 bases at V and 5 bases at J, with 14 bases in the middle. The germline CDR1 and CDR2 sequences are SGHRS and YFSETQ. The CDR3 length is 15 residues. This sequence was found in a human donor who received an intestinal transplant. The sequenced sample was unstimulated CD4+ T cells sorted from spleen or lymph node cells, obtained before intestinal transplant. The chain recombines TRBV5-1 with TRBJ2-5; no firm D call. The DNA of the CDR3 is TGCGCCAGCAGCTTGGACCGGACCCGGTGGGAGACCCAGTACTTC. Amino acids: CASSLDRTRWETQYF.